The 19 T cell receptor beta chains below all came from one sample that was sequenced in a study of hypomethylating agent response in myelodysplastic syndrome. Here immunoSEQ multiplex PCR was the method, and the copy in TCRdb shows in-frame clones only, minus some. The sample gives about 4,700 clones, 75% to 90% of which show up once; 20% to 25% is in the top ten. Sequenced here: bone marrow, sampled before or after starting hypomethylating agent treatment for myelodysplastic syndrome (not recorded which). These receptor sequences come from a human donor with myelodysplastic syndrome.

The genes are TRBV6-5 and TRBJ1-1, with no clear D. Per the germline V gene, CDR1 is MNHEY and CDR2 is SVGAGI. V gave up 0 bases and J gave up 0 bases, with 11 bases separating them. CDR3 length: 16 residues. The DNA of the CDR3 is TGTGCCAGCAGTTACTCGGCAGGCTCCCTGAACACTGAAGCTTTCTTT. Amino acids: CASSYSAGSLNTEAFF.

The chain couples TRBV11-2 to TRBJ2-1; D might be TRBD2 (6 bases). Germline CDR1 reads SGHAT; CDR2 reads FQNNGV. This CDR3 comprises 13 residues. The ends were cut back, 2 bases at V and 5 bases at J, with 7 bases in the middle. The CDR3 coding sequence is TGTGCCAGCAGCTTAATAGCGGACAATGAGCAGTTCTTC. This encodes CASSLIADNEQFF.

This clone was seen a few times. Here the CDR3 DNA reads TGTGCCAGCAGCCCGACCCCCGGACTAGCGGGAGAACGGGAGCAGTTCTTC. Its protein product is CASSPTPGLAGEREQFF. The rearrangement joins TRBV9 to TRBJ2-1; 13 positions agree with TRBD2. With 4 bases clipped from V and 10 bases from J, the junction kept 14 bases outside the gene matches. CDR3 size: 17 residues. Per germline, CDR1 SGDLS and CDR2 YYNGEE.

This chain uses TRBV5-1 with TRBJ2-2; 9 bases map to TRBD1. The junction had 6 bases not matched to a gene; V was cut back by 4 bases and J by 5 bases. Germline V gives CDR1 SGHRS, CDR2 YFSETQ. The CDR3 extends over 15 amino acids. The chain's CDR3 is CASSPGTGRTGELFF. In nucleotides, the CDR3 is TGCGCCAGCAGCCCGGGGACAGGGAGAACCGGGGAGCTGTTTTTT.

This clone was detected once. V is TRBV6-1 and J is TRBJ2-3; the D is unclear. This CDR3 spans 12 amino acids. Germline V gives CDR1 MNHNS, CDR2 SASEGT. V dropped 3 bases and J dropped 2 bases, with 3 bases sitting between them. The CDR3 nucleotides are TGTGCCAGCAGTGAGAACACAGATACGCAGTATTTT. This encodes CASSENTDTQYF.

The V gene is TRBV21-1, the J gene TRBJ2-5; the table calls TRBD2, which could not be checked here. The closer fit of TRBJ2-7 to the DNA end suggests the J call may be wrong. TRBV21-1 is labeled a pseudogene. The CDR3 extends over 17 amino acids. CDR3 DNA: TGTGCCAGCAGCAAAGAGGGGCTGACTAGAATTAGGTACGAGCAGTACTTC. Protein sequence: CASSKEGLTRIRYEQYF.

This clone was detected only a few times. V usage is TRBV7-2 and J usage is TRBJ2-4, with 7 bases matching TRBD1. Germline CDR1 and CDR2: SGHTA and FQGNSA. CDR3 size: 16 residues. V dropped 8 bases and J dropped 0; count of bases not matched to a gene: 10. The CDR3 here is CASGTQGPGAKNIQYF. Here the CDR3 DNA reads TGTGCCAGCGGGACACAGGGGCCGGGAGCCAAAAACATTCAGTACTTC.

The genes are TRBV6-6 and TRBJ2-1; 7 positions agree with TRBD2. This CDR3 has 14 residues. V dropped 5 bases and J dropped 6; count of bases not matched to a gene: 7. Germline V gives CDR1 MNHNY, CDR2 SVGAGI (reference sequence). DNA for the CDR3: TGTGCCAGCAGTGGGGGGTGGGAGGGCAATGAGCAGTTCTTC. It codes for CASSGGWEGNEQFF.

This clone was counted a single time. This chain links TRBV7-6 with TRBJ1-1, with D possibly being TRBD1 (6 bases). The CDR3 runs 15 residues. V was clipped by 2 bases and J by 0 bases, with 10 bases between them. The germline CDR1 and CDR2 sequences are SGHVS and FNYEAQ. In DNA form, the CDR3 reads TGTGCCAGCAGCTTAAGGGGGGAAATGAACACTGAAGCTTTCTTT. It is translated as CASSLRGEMNTEAFF.

This clone was detected only a few times. CDR3 in amino acids: CASSGGGPGANVLTF. In DNA form, the CDR3 reads TGTGCCAGCAGTGGTGGGGGGCCCGGGGCCAACGTCCTGACTTTC. This chain links TRBV28 with TRBJ2-6; possibly TRBD1 or TRBD2 for D (6 bases each). This CDR3 has 15 amino acids. Trimming left V 5 bases short and J 4 bases short, with 12 bases between. The germline gives CDR1 MDHEN, CDR2 SYDVKM.

The gene calls are TRBV2 and TRBJ2-3, with 9 bases aligning to TRBD1. Germline assignment: CDR1 SNHLY and CDR2 FYNNEI. V was clipped by 4 bases and J by 4 bases; unmatched bases: 9. The length of the CDR3 is 16 residues. This chain's CDR3 is CASSGEGQGGSDTQYF. CDR3 DNA sequence: TGTGCCAGCAGTGGAGAGGGACAGGGAGGATCAGATACGCAGTATTTT.

This clone was observed once. The DNA for the CDR3 is TGTGCCAGCAAGACGGGGTCAGACAACACTGAAGCTTTCTTT. Amino acid sequence: CASKTGSDNTEAFF. V gene TRBV6-5 combines with J gene TRBJ1-1; no clear D. Between the trimmed V and J ends, which lost 7 bases and 2 bases, there was a span of 14 bases. This CDR3 has 14 amino acids. Germline-derived CDR1 and CDR2 are MNHEY and SVGAGI.

The gene calls are TRBV4-3 and TRBJ2-2, with 13 bases matching TRBD2. Germline-derived CDR1 and CDR2 are LGHNA and YSLEER. After removal of 3 bases from V and 8 bases from J, the junction contained 15 bases not matched to a gene. This CDR3 has 19 residues. CDR3 loop: CASSQGLAGRPEEGGELFF. The CDR3 DNA reads TGCGCCAGCAGCCAGGGACTAGCGGGAAGACCCGAAGAGGGAGGGGAGCTGTTTTTT.

The chain has TRBV6-5 and TRBJ2-7; tentative D call: TRBD2 (6 bases). The CDR3 runs to 13 residues. Trimming took off 3 bases at V and 2 bases at J, with 8 bases between the two ends. The germline gives CDR1 MNHEY, CDR2 SVGAGI. In DNA form, the CDR3 reads TGTGCCAGCAGTTATTCGGGAGCCTACGAGCAGTACTTC. This sequence encodes CASSYSGAYEQYF.

The CDR3 sequence is CASSTRTGAVGELFF. The CDR3 DNA sequence: TGTGCCAGCAGCACCCGGACAGGGGCCGTCGGGGAGCTGTTTTTT. This rearrangement joins TRBV7-2 to TRBJ2-2, with TRBD1 identical over 9 bases. This CDR3 has 15 residues. V shed 5 bases and J 7 bases; nucleotides not matched to a gene: 8. The germline V gene encodes CDR1 SGHTA and CDR2 FQGNSA.

J is TRBJ1-2 and V is TRBV13; D is unresolved. CDR3 length: 21 amino acids. Per germline, CDR1 PRHDT and CDR2 FYEKMQ (reference sequence). V gave up 2 bases and J gave up 6 bases, with 34 bases separating them. CDR3 sequence reads: CASSLLGWALPTSKVDHGYTF. The DNA of the CDR3 is TGTGCCAGCAGCTTACTAGGATGGGCCCTACCGACGTCTAAAGTGGACCATGGCTACACCTTC.

The chain recombines TRBV29-1 with TRBJ2-2; D unresolved. V lost 7 bases to trimming and J lost 1 base, with 10 bases between them. Germline-derived CDR1 and CDR2 are SQVTM and ANQGSEA. The CDR3 sequence is 13 residues long. CDR3 sequence (DNA): TGCAGCGCTAAGGACGTGAACACCGGGGAGCTGTTTTTT. Encoded protein: CSAKDVNTGELFF.

This sequence joins TRBV19 and TRBJ1-1; no reliable D call. The CDR3 extends over 11 amino acids. V shed 10 bases and J shed 7 bases, with 13 bases lying between them. Germline-derived CDR1 and CDR2 are LNHDA and SQIVND (reference sequence). This CDR3 is CATRVLYEAFF. The CDR3 coding sequence is TGTGCCACCCGGGTCCTTTATGAAGCTTTCTTT.

The V gene is TRBV5-6, the J gene TRBJ2-3; D gene uncertain. The ends were cut back, 3 bases at V and 6 bases at J, with 11 bases in the middle. CDR3 size: 13 residues. Germline V lookup: CDR1 SGHDT, CDR2 YYEEEE. This CDR3 reads CASSSLGVDTQYF. The CDR3 region has the DNA TGTGCCAGCAGCTCCTTGGGTGTCGATACGCAGTATTTT.